Shown below are 19 T cell receptor beta chains from a single sample sequenced in a study of beta chain features in type 1 diabetes. The authors reverse transcribed all of the isolated RNA, so sequencing captured expressed TCRB transcripts. Method: immunoSEQ multiplex PCR; TCRdb's copy keeps in-frame clones and lacks some. The table lists 200,000 to 250,000 clones, around 10% of them singletons. Material for sequencing was naive CD4+ T cells from blood. These TCRs come from a woman between 18 and 29 years old in good health.

The chain couples TRBV27 to TRBJ1-2; TRBD1 matches 8 bases. The CDR3 runs to 16 residues. Germline assignment: CDR1 MNHEY and CDR2 SMNVEV (reference sequence). J lost 7 bases, V lost 3 bases, and 13 bases had no gene match. In nucleotides, the CDR3 is TGTGCCAGCAGTTTCCAGGGGGCCATCGGATACTCTGGCTACACCTTC. This encodes CASSFQGAIGYSGYTF.

This clone came up a few times. The chain joins TRBV5-8 to TRBJ1-5, with D possibly matching TRBD1 (5 bases). CDR1 is SGHTS and CDR2 is YDEGEE in the germline V gene. The germline V and J ends were trimmed by 3 bases and 7 bases, with 8 bases remaining between them. The CDR3 totals 12 residues. The DNA of the CDR3 is TGTGCCAGCAGCTACGGGGGGCAGCCCCAGCATTTT. Translating it yields CASSYGGQPQHF.

J is TRBJ1-6 and V is TRBV30, with unresolved D. V lost 0 bases, J lost 10 bases, and 19 bases lay in between. The CDR3 loop spans 16 amino acids. Per the germline V gene, CDR1 is GTSNPN and CDR2 is SVGIG (reference sequence). CDR3 in DNA: TGTGCCTGGAGTGTACCGCTGAGGTCGATTCGATCACCCCTCCACTTT. The encoded protein is CAWSVPLRSIRSPLHF.

This clone was detected a few times. CDR3 in amino acids: CASSASRGRGETQYF. Here the CDR3 DNA reads TGCGCCAGCAGCGCTAGCAGGGGGCGGGGAGAGACCCAGTACTTC. The chain uses TRBV5-1 and TRBJ2-5; 8 bases fit TRBD1. Germline-derived CDR1 and CDR2 are SGHRS and YFSETQ. The CDR3 sequence is 15 residues long. The V gene end was trimmed by 4 bases and the J gene end by 4 bases; junction bases not matched to a gene: 9. The full variable domain, in which reference TRBV5-1 and TRBJ2-5 provide the parts outside the CDR3, is KAGVTQTPRYLIKTRGQQVTLSCSPISGHRSVSWYQQTPGQGLQFLFEYFSETQRNKGNFPGRFSGRQFSNSRSEMNVSTLELGDSALYLCASSASRGRGETQYFGPGTRLLVL.

The chain uses TRBV5-1 and TRBJ2-7; TRBD1 agrees at 7 bases. Germline values: CDR1 SGHRS, CDR2 YFSETQ. V lost 4 bases to trimming and J lost 6 bases; unmatched junction nucleotides: 4. There are 12 residues in the CDR3. CDR3 region: CASSVAGGEQYF. In DNA form, the CDR3 reads TGCGCCAGCAGCGTGGCAGGGGGCGAGCAGTACTTC. Complete variable domain (other parts from reference TRBV5-1 and TRBJ2-7): KAGVTQTPRYLIKTRGQQVTLSCSPISGHRSVSWYQQTPGQGLQFLFEYFSETQRNKGNFPGRFSGRQFSNSRSEMNVSTLELGDSALYLCASSVAGGEQYFGPGTRLTVT.

The chain carries TRBV20-1 and TRBJ2-7; the D is unclear. The length of the CDR3 is 11 residues. With 3 bases removed from V and 1 base from J, the gap between germline ends came to 4 bases. Looked up from germline, CDR1 is DFQATT and CDR2 is SNEGSKA (reference sequence). The CDR3 DNA is TGCAGTGCTAGCACTTCCTACGAGCAGTACTTC. Translation: CSASTSYEQYF.

This clone occurred a few times. The V call is TRBV10-3, the J call TRBJ2-7, with D maybe TRBD2 (7 bases). The CDR3 is 17 residues long. The V gene lost 3 bases and the J gene lost 3 bases, with 21 bases spanning the gap. Per germline, CDR1 ENHRY and CDR2 SYGVKD. The chain's CDR3 is CAISDYGGLSGGYEQYF. In DNA, the CDR3 is TGTGCCATCAGTGATTACGGGGGCTTATCGGGAGGCTACGAGCAGTACTTC.

V usage is TRBV7-9 and J usage is TRBJ1-3; D is ambiguous. From germline, CDR1 is SEHNR and CDR2 FQNEAQ (reference sequence). V gave up 5 bases and J gave up 0 bases, with 11 bases separating them. The CDR3 is 15 residues long. The CDR3 region has the DNA TGTGCCAGCAGCCCGGACTCGAGCTCTGGAAACACCATATATTTT. Amino acid sequence: CASSPDSSSGNTIYF.

This clone was observed a few times. The J gene is TRBJ2-2, the V gene TRBV2; D not certain. The germline gives CDR1 SNHLY, CDR2 FYNNEI. The CDR3 sequence is 13 residues long. Trimming cost V 5 bases and J 6 bases, with 10 bases left between them. The CDR3 DNA sequence: TGTGCCAGCAGTCCCGAAGCCCCCGGGGAGCTGTTTTTT. This sequence encodes CASSPEAPGELFF.

This clone was detected only a few times. V usage is TRBV5-6 and J usage is TRBJ2-5; possibly TRBD2 for D (6 bases). In germline, CDR1 is SGHDT, CDR2 YYEEEE. V was trimmed by 3 bases and J by 4 bases, leaving 16 bases between them. The CDR3 runs 15 residues. The CDR3 sequence is CASSWVGTGGETQYF. The CDR3 DNA sequence: TGTGCCAGCAGCTGGGTCGGGACCGGGGGAGAGACCCAGTACTTC.

The chain links TRBV27 to TRBJ2-4, with 8 bases fitting TRBD2. The V gene's germline CDR1 is MNHEY and CDR2 SMNVEV (reference sequence). The CDR3 is 16 residues long. With V trimmed by 6 bases and J by 1 base, 8 bases remained unmatched. For the CDR3, the DNA is TGTGCCAGCAGACCATCGGGAGGGGGGGCCAAAAACATTCAGTACTTC. Encoded protein: CASRPSGGGAKNIQYF.

The V call is TRBV5-1, the J call TRBJ2-6, with TRBD2 as a possible D gene (6 bases). Germline CDR1 SGHRS, CDR2 YFSETQ. The V end lost 7 bases, the J end lost 4 bases, and 12 bases lay between the germline ends. The CDR3 totals 14 residues. CDR3 loop: CASAPREGANVLTF. Here the CDR3 DNA reads TGCGCCAGCGCACCTCGGGAGGGGGCCAACGTCCTGACTTTC.

The chain is built from TRBV28 and TRBJ2-7, with D hard to call. Germline CDR1 MDHEN, CDR2 SYDVKM. This CDR3 is built from 16 residues. The V gene lost 5 bases and the J gene lost 0 bases, with 17 bases spanning the gap. CDR3 sequence reads: CASSPIFGPSSYEQYF. The CDR3 nucleotides are TGTGCCAGCAGTCCCATATTTGGGCCGAGCTCCTACGAGCAGTACTTC.

In this sample, this clone turned up a few times. The chain couples TRBV5-1 to TRBJ2-4; tentative D call: TRBD2 (5 bases). CDR1 and CDR2 (germline): SGHRS, YFSETQ. Trimming shortened V by 0 bases and J by 2 bases, and 12 bases separated the two germline ends. The CDR3 loop spans 16 amino acids. The CDR3 loop is CASSLAKGGSKNIQYF. CDR3 nucleotide sequence: TGCGCCAGCAGCTTGGCGAAGGGCGGGTCCAAAAACATTCAGTACTTC. The variable domain in full, with the rest retrieved from reference TRBV5-1 and TRBJ2-4, is KAGVTQTPRYLIKTRGQQVTLSCSPISGHRSVSWYQQTPGQGLQFLFEYFSETQRNKGNFPGRFSGRQFSNSRSEMNVSTLELGDSALYLCASSLAKGGSKNIQYFGAGTRLSVL.

The chain joins TRBV5-1 to TRBJ2-2, with 10 bases aligning to TRBD2. Germline V CDR1 and CDR2: SGHRS, YFSETQ. This CDR3 comprises 16 residues. The trim removed 3 bases at V and 2 bases at J, leaving 4 bases unmatched. The chain's CDR3 is CASSSGLAANTGELFF. The CDR3 DNA follows: TGCGCCAGCAGCTCAGGACTAGCGGCAAACACCGGGGAGCTGTTTTTT.

The V call is TRBV9, the J call TRBJ1-1; TRBD1 agrees at 8 bases. Germline V gives CDR1 SGDLS, CDR2 YYNGEE. This CDR3 contains 16 residues. V lost 0 bases, J lost 2 bases, and 6 bases stayed unmatched. CDR3 sequence: CASSVVGTGSNTEAFF. For the CDR3, the DNA is TGTGCCAGCAGCGTAGTAGGGACAGGTTCTAACACTGAAGCTTTCTTT.

V gene TRBV10-3 combines with J gene TRBJ1-5; D call uncertain. V was cut by 8 bases and J by 4 bases, with 12 bases left in between. The CDR3 is made up of 13 amino acids. Per germline, CDR1 ENHRY and CDR2 SYGVKD. CDR3 coding DNA: TGTGCCATCTCCGGGGTTGAGAATCAGCCCCAGCATTTT. Its protein is CAISGVENQPQHF.

The table lists this clone with a few counts. The rearrangement uses TRBV7-2 and TRBJ2-1, with 7 bases that match TRBD1. This CDR3 comprises 16 residues. Germline V gives CDR1 SGHTA, CDR2 FQGNSA. V gave up 1 base and J gave up 7 bases; unmatched junction bases: 10. CDR3 loop: CASSLDLVTGRNEQFF. In DNA form, the CDR3 reads TGTGCCAGCAGCTTAGATTTAGTGACAGGGCGGAATGAGCAGTTCTTC.

The J gene is TRBJ2-3, the V gene TRBV5-8; TRBD1 matches at 7 bases. The CDR3 has 14 amino acids. From germline, CDR1 is SGHTS and CDR2 YDEGEE. V was pared by 2 bases and J by 3 bases, with 3 bases of the junction left unmatched. Here the CDR3 DNA reads TGTGCCAGCAGCTTCTACAGGGGAACAGATACGCAGTATTTT. Its translation is CASSFYRGTDTQYF. Filled out from reference TRBV5-8 and TRBJ2-3, the complete variable domain reads EAGVTQSPTHLIKTRGQQATLRCSPISGHTSVYWYQQALGLGLQFLLWYDEGEERNRGNFPPRFSGRQFPNYSSELNVNALELEDSALYLCASSFYRGTDTQYFGPGTRLTVL.